The 17 T cell receptor beta chains below all came from one sample that was sequenced in a study of cytomegalovirus exposure and HLA in healthy donors. PCR was performed using 60 Vbeta and 13 Jbeta primers. Libraries were prepared by immunoSEQ multiplex PCR; TCRdb keeps only in-frame clonotypes and omits some of them. The profile covers around 150,000 clones, with 76% appearing a single time and over 2.5% taken by the ten largest. What was sequenced was PBMCs. The receptor set was obtained from a man aged 35 to 55 in good health and CMV-seronegative.

The rearrangement links TRBV7-9 to TRBJ1-2, with 7 positions matching TRBD1. This CDR3 contains 13 residues. Germline V gene data show CDR1 as SEHNR and CDR2 as FQNEAQ (reference sequence). J was trimmed by 7 bases and V by 3 bases; bases with no gene match: 5. Here the CDR3 reads CASSFRQGGGYTF. The CDR3 DNA sequence: TGTGCCAGCAGCTTTAGACAGGGTGGTGGCTACACCTTC.

This clone came up a few times. V and J are TRBV5-6 and TRBJ2-5; 10 positions agree with TRBD1. Trimming removed 4 bases from V and 4 bases from J; junction bases left unmatched: 7. Germline CDR1 reads SGHDT; CDR2 reads YYEEEE. The CDR3 sequence is 15 residues long. CDR3 in DNA: TGTGCCAGCAGCCTAAGGACAGGGGGTGCAGAGACCCAGTACTTC. This sequence encodes CASSLRTGGAETQYF.

This chain joins TRBV5-1 and TRBJ2-1, with 13 bases that match TRBD2. V trimming: 2 bases; J trimming: 1 base; junction bases outside the gene matches: 9. Germline V gene data show CDR1 as SGHRS and CDR2 as YFSETQ. The CDR3 length is 19 residues. CDR3 amino acids: CASSLSGTSGIGSYNEQFF. CDR3 sequence (DNA): TGCGCCAGCAGCTTAAGCGGGACTAGCGGGATAGGGTCCTACAATGAGCAGTTCTTC. The full variable domain, with the rest looked up from reference TRBV5-1 and TRBJ2-1, is KAGVTQTPRYLIKTRGQQVTLSCSPISGHRSVSWYQQTPGQGLQFLFEYFSETQRNKGNFPGRFSGRQFSNSRSEMNVSTLELGDSALYLCASSLSGTSGIGSYNEQFFGPGTRLTVL.

The CDR3, as DNA: TGTGCCAGCAGCTTAGCGGGCGGAGGTCAAGGTTCACCCCTCCACTTT. This codes for CASSLAGGGQGSPLHF. The chain has TRBV7-8 and TRBJ1-6; no firm D call. There are 16 residues in the CDR3. The germline gives CDR1 SGHVS, CDR2 FQNEAQ. The V gene lost 0 bases and the J gene lost 9 bases, with 15 bases spanning the gap. Full variable domain (outside the CDR3, taken from reference TRBV7-8 and TRBJ1-6): GAGVSQSPRYKVAKRGQDVALRCDPISGHVSLFWYQQALGQGPEFLTYFQNEAQLDKSGLPSDRFFAERPEGSVSTLKIQRTQQEDSAVYLCASSLAGGGQGSPLHFGNGTRLTVT.

The chain employs TRBV30 and TRBJ2-2; 10 nucleotides agree with TRBD2. Germline V gene lookup returns CDR1 GTSNPN and CDR2 SVGIG (reference sequence). Unmatched junction bases numbered 3, after V lost 1 base and J lost 1 base. The CDR3 loop spans 16 amino acids. The CDR3 sequence is CAWSALAGLNTGELFF. The CDR3 DNA sequence: TGTGCCTGGAGTGCACTAGCGGGGTTGAACACCGGGGAGCTGTTTTTT.

The chain joins TRBV29-1 to TRBJ2-3; 10 bases are shared with TRBD2. The CDR3 sequence is 16 residues long. Unmatched junction bases numbered 12, after V lost 6 bases and J lost 3 bases. The germline CDR1 and CDR2 sequences are SQVTM and ANQGSEA. CDR3 amino acids: CSVRGASGGWTDTQYF. DNA for the CDR3: TGCAGCGTCCGAGGGGCTAGCGGGGGTTGGACAGATACGCAGTATTTT.

The chain's CDR3 is CASSKTGGTDTQYF. CDR3 DNA sequence: TGTGCCAGCAGTAAAACGGGGGGCACAGATACGCAGTATTTT. This chain uses TRBV7-8 with TRBJ2-3; TRBD2 might be the D (6 bases). The CDR3 runs to 14 residues. Trimming removed 6 bases from V and 1 base from J, with 11 bases in between. Germline values: CDR1 SGHVS, CDR2 FQNEAQ.

The chain links TRBV5-1 to TRBJ2-7; TRBD1 agrees at 8 bases. The junction had 5 bases not matched to a gene; V was cut back by 4 bases and J by 2 bases. This CDR3 has 14 amino acids. From germline, CDR1 is SGHRS and CDR2 YFSETQ. The CDR3 is CASSPWTGPYEQYF. CDR3 nucleotides: TGCGCCAGCAGCCCCTGGACAGGGCCCTACGAGCAGTACTTC.

This chain joins TRBV23-1 and TRBJ2-7, with D perhaps matching TRBD2 (5 bases). TRBV23-1 is an open reading frame whose function is uncertain. V lost 5 bases, J lost 0 bases, and 17 bases lay in between. This CDR3 region has 16 residues. For the CDR3, the DNA is TGCGCCAGCAGTTTATCCCGGGATCCCCGCTCCTACGAGCAGTACTTC. Its protein product is CASSLSRDPRSYEQYF.

The rearrangement uses TRBV27 and TRBJ1-6, with 10 bases lining up with TRBD1. Germline loops: CDR1 MNHEY, CDR2 SMNVEV (reference sequence). There are 14 residues in the CDR3. V trimming: 7 bases; J trimming: 9 bases; junction bases outside the gene matches: 6. This CDR3 is CASTSGTGASPLHF. CDR3 DNA sequence: TGTGCCAGCACGTCCGGGACAGGGGCTTCACCCCTCCACTTT.

This chain joins TRBV9 and TRBJ2-7; D may be TRBD1 (6 bases). The V end was cut by 7 bases, the J end by 0 bases, with 14 bases between. Germline V gene data show CDR1 as SGDLS and CDR2 as YYNGEE. CDR3 length: 14 residues. CDR3 sequence (DNA): TGTGCCAGCGCCCCAGGGACAACCTCCTACGAGCAGTACTTC. The encoded protein is CASAPGTTSYEQYF.

This chain joins TRBV5-1 and TRBJ1-4; TRBD1 is a possible D gene (5 bases). The CDR3 has 14 residues. Germline V CDR1 and CDR2: SGHRS, YFSETQ. The V gene lost 7 bases and the J gene lost 2 bases, with 12 bases spanning the gap. The CDR3 nucleotides are TGCGCCAGCGGTGGCGGGGGGACTAATGAAAAACTGTTTTTT. As protein: CASGGGGTNEKLFF.

The rearrangement joins TRBV7-9 to TRBJ1-3; the match to TRBD1 covers 7 bases. The V segment lost 4 bases and the J segment 0 bases; nucleotides outside the gene matches: 6. Germline V gene lookup returns CDR1 SEHNR and CDR2 FQNEAQ (reference sequence). CDR3 size: 16 residues. The CDR3 region is CASSYPRGTSGNTIYF. Written as DNA, the CDR3 is TGTGCCAGCAGCTATCCCAGGGGGACCTCTGGAAACACCATATATTTT.

CDR3 sequence reads: CASSSTLGTPSYEQYF. As DNA, the CDR3 is TGTGCCAGCAGCTCTACCCTCGGGACACCTTCCTACGAGCAGTACTTC. The chain is built from TRBV7-2 and TRBJ2-7, with D possibly being TRBD1 (6 bases). CDR1 and CDR2 (germline): SGHTA, FQGNSA. Deletions cut 4 bases from V and 1 base from J, with 17 bases between. The CDR3 totals 16 residues.

The gene calls are TRBV9 and TRBJ2-7, with 8 bases that match TRBD2. This CDR3 has 14 amino acids. After removal of 4 bases from V and 2 bases from J, the junction contained 5 bases not matched to a gene. Germline V gives CDR1 SGDLS, CDR2 YYNGEE. CDR3 region: CASSPGTSTYEQYF. In nucleotides, the CDR3 is TGTGCCAGCAGCCCGGGGACTAGTACCTACGAGCAGTACTTC.

The chain recombines TRBV2 with TRBJ2-2; 7 nucleotides line up with TRBD1. Germline CDR1 is SNHLY and CDR2 is FYNNEI. V gave up 8 bases and J gave up 3 bases; unmatched junction bases: 6. The CDR3 is made up of 14 amino acids. This CDR3 reads CASGDSTHTGELFF. The CDR3 nucleotides are TGTGCCAGCGGGGACAGTACTCACACCGGGGAGCTGTTTTTT. Complete variable domain (other parts from reference TRBV2 and TRBJ2-2): EPEVTQTPSHQVTQMGQEVILRCVPISNHLYFYWYRQILGQKVEFLVSFYNNEISEKSEIFDDQFSVERPDGSNFTLKIRSTKLEDSAMYFCASGDSTHTGELFFGEGSRLTVL.

The chain carries TRBV30 and TRBJ1-3; 10 positions match TRBD1. The CDR3 runs 14 residues. Per the germline V gene, CDR1 is GTSNPN and CDR2 is SVGIG (reference sequence). The trim removed 5 bases at V and 3 bases at J, leaving 4 bases unmatched. The CDR3 coding sequence is TGTGCCTGGCGGGACAGGGGCGGTGGAAACACCATATATTTT. Residues: CAWRDRGGGNTIYF.